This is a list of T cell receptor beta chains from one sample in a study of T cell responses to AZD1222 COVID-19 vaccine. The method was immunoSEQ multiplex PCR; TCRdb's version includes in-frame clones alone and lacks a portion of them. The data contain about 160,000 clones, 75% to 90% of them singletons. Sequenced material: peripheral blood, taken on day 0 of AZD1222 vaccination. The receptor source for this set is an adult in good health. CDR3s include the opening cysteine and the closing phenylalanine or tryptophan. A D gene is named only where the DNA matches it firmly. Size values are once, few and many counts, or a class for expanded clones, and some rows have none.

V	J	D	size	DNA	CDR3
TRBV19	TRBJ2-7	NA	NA	TGTGCCAGTAGTATCTGGCGGGACGGCGGCTACGAGCAGTACTTC	CASSIWRDGGYEQYF
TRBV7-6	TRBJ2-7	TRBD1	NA	TGTGCCAGCAGCTTAGCGCTAGGGGACAGGGGCTACGAGCAGTACTTC	CASSLALGDRGYEQYF
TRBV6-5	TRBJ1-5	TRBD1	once	TGTGCCAGCCGGGACAGGGAGAATCAGCCCCAGCATTTT	CASRDRENQPQHF
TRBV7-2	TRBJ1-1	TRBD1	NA	TGTGCCACATCCAAGGACAGGGTAGAAGCTTTCTTT	CATSKDRVEAFF
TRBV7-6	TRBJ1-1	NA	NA	TGTGCCAGCACGCCCGGCGGAGAATCCAACACTGAAGCTTTCTTT	CASTPGGESNTEAFF
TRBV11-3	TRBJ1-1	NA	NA	TGTGCCAGCAGCTTAGGGTCCGGGGCCGTGAACACTGAAGCTTTCTTT	CASSLGSGAVNTEAFF
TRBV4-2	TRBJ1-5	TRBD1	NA	TGTGCCAGCAGCCAAGAGGGACAGATAAGCAATCAGCCCCAGCATTTT	CASSQEGQISNQPQHF
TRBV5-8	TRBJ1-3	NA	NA	TGTGCCAGCAGTCCTCGACACACCATATATTTT	CASSPRHTIYF
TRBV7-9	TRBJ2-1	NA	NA	TGTGCCAGCAGCGACCGGGAAGACTACAATGAGCAGTTCTTC	CASSDREDYNEQFF
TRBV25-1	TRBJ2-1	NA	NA	TGTGCCAGCACGGCGGGGCCCTACAATGAGCAGTTCTTC	CASTAGPYNEQFF
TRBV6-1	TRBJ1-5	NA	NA	TGTGCCAGCAGTGAGGGTTTGGTAGTCAATCAGCCCCAGCATTTT	CASSEGLVVNQPQHF
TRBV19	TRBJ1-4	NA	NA	TGTGCCAGTAGTACGGAGACCCCCGGAAAACTGTTTTTT	CASSTETPGKLFF
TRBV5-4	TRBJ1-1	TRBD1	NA	TGTGCCAGCAGCCAACCAGGGACAGGCAAAAACACTGAAGCTTTCTTT	CASSQPGTGKNTEAFF
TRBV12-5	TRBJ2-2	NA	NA	TGTGCTAGTGGTTTGGTACTTAACAGGCCCGTGAACACCGGGGAGCTGTTTTTT	CASGLVLNRPVNTGELFF
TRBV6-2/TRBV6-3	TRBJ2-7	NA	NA	TGTGCCAGCAGTTACACCCTATCCCGGGGGCAAGTCGACGAGCAGTACTTC	CASSYTLSRGQVDEQYF
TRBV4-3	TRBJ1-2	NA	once	TGCGCCAGCAGCCAAGCAGTAACAGGGACCGTTGGAGGCTACACCTTC	CASSQAVTGTVGGYTF
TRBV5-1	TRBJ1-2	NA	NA	TGCGCCAGCAGCTTGTATGATAGGGGCGCGGGTGGCTACACCTTC	CASSLYDRGAGGYTF
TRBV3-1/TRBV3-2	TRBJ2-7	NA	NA	TGTGCCAGCAGCCATTTGGGGTCCTCCTACGAGCAGTACTTC	CASSHLGSSYEQYF
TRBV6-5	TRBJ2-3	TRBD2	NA	TGTGCCAGCAGAACCCCCGGGACTAGCTCTTATTTT	CASRTPGTSSYF
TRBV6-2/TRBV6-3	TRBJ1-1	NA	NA	TGTGCCAGCAGTTACGGGGCAATGAGGACTGAAGCTTTCTTT	CASSYGAMRTEAFF